This TCR beta chain was recorded in a study of shared clonotypes between healthy human individuals. The table came from immunoSEQ multiplex PCR; TCRdb's copy has only in-frame clones and leaves some out. In the table there are more than 2,000,000 clones, around 90% of which are singletons. V lost 5 bases to trimming and J lost 4 bases; unmatched junction nucleotides: 2. Germline V gene data show CDR1 as SGHTA and CDR2 as FQGNSA. This CDR3 spans 13 amino acids. Only one count was recorded for this clone. The TCR was taken from a man younger than 30 in good health. Sequenced: naive CD4+ T cells sorted from blood. Subset meaning: CD45RA+ positively selected. The V and J genes are TRBV7-2 and TRBJ2-1, with 7 bases aligning to TRBD1. CDR3 in amino acids: CASSPTGYNEQFF. DNA for the CDR3: TGTGCCAGCAGCCCGACAGGGTACAATGAGCAGTTCTTC. Filled out from reference TRBV7-2 and TRBJ2-1, the complete variable domain reads GAGVSQSPSNKVTEKGKDVELRCDPISGHTALYWYRQSLGQGLEFLIYFQGNSAPDKSGLPSDRFSAERTGGSVSTLTIQRTQQEDSAVYLCASSPTGYNEQFFGPGTRLTVL.